What follows are 9 T cell receptor beta chains derived from one specimen sequenced in a study of identical twins. MiXCR, applied by TCRdb to the 5' RACE reads, yields one record per CDR3 protein. The sample shows about 900,000 distinct CDR3 sequences, roughly 12% of them seen only once. These data were also filed under a second study, of yellow fever vaccine responses in identical twins.

Sequencing used PBMCs. The source is a woman aged 18-29 years in good health.

This clonotype was found a few times. The V call is TRBV10-3, the J call TRBJ1-1; the D is unclear. Trimming cost V 3 bases and J 11 bases, with 19 bases left between them. This CDR3 comprises 14 residues. Germline CDR1 reads ENHRY; CDR2 reads SYGVKD. The DNA of the CDR3 is TGTGCCATCAGTGATAAAGGGATCCATGATGACGCTTTCTTT. Translating gives CAISDKGIHDDAFF.

This clonotype was seen more than once but under ten times. This sequence joins TRBV7-9 and TRBJ1-1, with 7 bases lining up with TRBD1. The CDR3 runs 16 residues. Germline V gives CDR1 SEHNR, CDR2 FQNEAQ (reference sequence). V gave up 5 bases and J gave up 5 bases; unmatched junction bases: 14. In nucleotides, the CDR3 is TGTGCCAGCAGCAAAAGACTAGGGGGCGCGGAGACTGAAGCTTTCTTT. Translating it yields CASSKRLGGAETEAFF. The variable domain in full, completed from reference TRBV7-9 and TRBJ1-1, reads DTGVSQNPRHKITKRGQNVTFRCDPISEHNRLYWYRQTLGQGPEFLTYFQNEAQLEKSRLLSDRFSAERPKGSFSTLEIQRTEQGDSAMYLCASSKRLGGAETEAFFGQGTRLTVV.

This clonotype was seen a handful of times. The chain links TRBV12-3 or TRBV12-4 to TRBJ2-7, with 9 bases that match TRBD2. V lost 1 base and J lost 1; bases outside the gene matches: 5. The CDR3 totals 16 residues. CDR3 DNA sequence: TGTGCCAGCAGTTTAGTTCGAGCGGGAGGTTCCTACGAGCAGTACTTC. It translates to CASSLVRAGGSYEQYF.

The V and J genes are TRBV6-5 and TRBJ1-3; D is undetermined. There are 12 residues in the CDR3. Germline V gene lookup returns CDR1 MNHEY and CDR2 SVGAGI. V was clipped by 10 bases and J by 4 bases, with 11 bases between them. The DNA of the CDR3 is TGTGCCACCTCGAATTCGGGAAACACCATATATTTT. Its translation: CATSNSGNTIYF.

This clonotype has more than one count but fewer than ten. This chain joins TRBV12-3 or TRBV12-4 and TRBJ2-5, with 9 nucleotides matching TRBD2. CDR3 length: 16 residues. V trimming: 8 bases; J trimming: 4 bases; junction bases outside the gene matches: 14. The CDR3 reads CASGFWPSGNGETQYF. The CDR3 bases are TGTGCCAGCGGGTTTTGGCCTAGCGGGAATGGAGAGACCCAGTACTTC.

This clonotype was detected only a few times. The rearrangement uses TRBV28 and TRBJ2-3, with TRBD2 matching over 8 bases. V was clipped by 3 bases and J by 0 bases; unmatched bases: 20. From germline, CDR1 is MDHEN and CDR2 SYDVKM. The CDR3 is 21 amino acids. The CDR3: CASSFPIPERERVTSTDTQYF. The CDR3 nucleotides read TGTGCCAGCAGTTTCCCCATTCCTGAGCGGGAGAGGGTCACTAGCACAGATACGCAGTATTTT.

This clonotype was found many times. The V call is TRBV29-1, the J call TRBJ2-3, with D possibly matching TRBD1 (5 bases). V was trimmed by 1 base and J by 0 bases, leaving 11 bases between them. The germline gives CDR1 SQVTM, CDR2 ANQGSEA. The CDR3 spans 15 residues. In nucleotides, the CDR3 is TGCAGCGTTGAAGTCATCCAGGGAAGCACAGATACGCAGTATTTT. It translates to CSVEVIQGSTDTQYF.

The V and J genes are TRBV15 and TRBJ2-7; unclear D gene. The ends were cut back, 5 bases at V and 4 bases at J, with 12 bases in the middle. The CDR3 loop spans 13 amino acids. Per germline, CDR1 LNHNV and CDR2 YYDKDF (reference sequence). For the CDR3, the DNA is TGTGCCACCAGCCCGGGCGTCGGTTACGAGCAGTACTTC. Amino acid sequence: CATSPGVGYEQYF.

The rearrangement joins TRBV5-6 to TRBJ2-2; D perhaps matches TRBD1 (6 bases). Germline V gene sequence: CDR1 SGHDT, CDR2 YYEEEE. The CDR3 runs 16 residues. V lost 1 base and J 0 bases, leaving 10 bases between the germline ends. The CDR3 DNA reads TGTGCCAGCAGCTTGATTGGGACATCGAACACCGGGGAGCTGTTTTTT. Protein product: CASSLIGTSNTGELFF.